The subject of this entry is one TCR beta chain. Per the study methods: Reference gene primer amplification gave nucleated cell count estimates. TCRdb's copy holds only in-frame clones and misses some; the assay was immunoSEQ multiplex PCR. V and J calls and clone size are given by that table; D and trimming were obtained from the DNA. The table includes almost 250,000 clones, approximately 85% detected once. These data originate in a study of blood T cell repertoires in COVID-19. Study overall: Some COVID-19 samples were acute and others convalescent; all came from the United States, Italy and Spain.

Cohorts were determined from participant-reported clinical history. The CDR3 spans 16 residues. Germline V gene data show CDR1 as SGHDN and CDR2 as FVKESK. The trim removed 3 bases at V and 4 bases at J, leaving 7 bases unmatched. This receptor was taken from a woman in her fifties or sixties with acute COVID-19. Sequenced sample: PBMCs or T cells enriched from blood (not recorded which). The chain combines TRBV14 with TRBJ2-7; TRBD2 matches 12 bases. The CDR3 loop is CASSQTSGGYPYEQYF. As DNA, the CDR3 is TGTGCCAGCAGCCAGACTAGCGGGGGTTATCCTTACGAGCAGTACTTC.